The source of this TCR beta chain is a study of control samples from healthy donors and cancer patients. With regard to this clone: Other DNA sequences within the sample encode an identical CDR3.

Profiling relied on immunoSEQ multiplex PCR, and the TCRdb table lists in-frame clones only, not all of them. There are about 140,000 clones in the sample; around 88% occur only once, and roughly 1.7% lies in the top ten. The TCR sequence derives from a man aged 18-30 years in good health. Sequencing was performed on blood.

As DNA, the CDR3 is TGTGCCAGCAGCTTAGTCCCACGGGGCCAGCCCCAGCATTTT. This sequence encodes CASSLVPRGQPQHF. This chain uses TRBV11-1 with TRBJ1-5, with D possibly matching TRBD1 (5 bases). Per germline, CDR1 SGHAT and CDR2 FQDESV (reference sequence). The CDR3 has 14 amino acids. Trimming pared 1 base from V and 7 bases from J, leaving 11 bases between. Together with reference TRBV11-1 and TRBJ1-5, the CDR3 gives the full variable domain: EAEVAQSPRYKITEKSQAVAFWCDPISGHATLYWYRQILGQGPELLVQFQDESVVDDSQLPKDRFSAERLKGVDSTLKIQPAELGDSAMYLCASSLVPRGQPQHFGDGTRLSIL.